This T cell receptor (beta chain) was documented in a study of human T cells and chemical hapten exposure. The overall study: Skin of the upper inner arm, around 2 cm by around 2 cm, received 2% DPC for sensitization.

Original data processing: A typical sample had around 96,000 TCRs, with roughly 23,224 to 690,600 overall. One entry per CDR3 protein, called by TCRdb with MiXCR from the RACE reads. Here the V and J calls rest on TCRdb's processing, not on the authors' analysis. The data contain 350,000 to 400,000 distinct CDR3 sequences, 5% to 6.5% of them singletons. V shed 3 bases and J shed 0 bases, with 11 bases lying between them. The CDR3 covers 15 residues. Germline assignment: CDR1 MNHEY and CDR2 SVGEGT. Stated time point: pre-sensitization, week 0. Treatment: therapeutic diphenylcyclopropenone sensitization with weekly scalp DPC. This clonotype was seen only a few times.

Source: whole blood, taken in connection with sensitization to the hapten diphenylcyclopropenone (DPC). The source is a woman aged 45-65 years with alopecia areata. Some clones in this sample may be carry-over from other donors' samples. The rearrangement links TRBV6-2 or TRBV6-3 to TRBJ1-1, with a weak D call TRBD1 (6 bases). The CDR3 protein is CASSYGRQVNTEAFF. The CDR3 DNA sequence: TGTGCCAGCAGTTATGGGCGACAGGTGAACACTGAAGCTTTCTTT.